Presented here are 18 T cell receptor beta chains from one specimen sequenced in a study of T cell responses to AZD1222 COVID-19 vaccine. The repertoire was sequenced with immunoSEQ multiplex PCR; TCRdb's copy has only in-frame clones and lacks some. The sample comprises 46,000 or so clones, 90% of which are singletons, and 30% to 45% rests with the top ten. Material: peripheral blood, obtained 28 days after the second AZD1222 dose. The receptors were gathered from an adult who received the AZD1222 COVID-19 vaccine.

This chain uses TRBV9 with TRBJ2-3, with 15 positions matching TRBD2. The trim removed 3 bases at V and 1 base at J, leaving 12 bases unmatched. Germline CDR1 is SGDLS and CDR2 is YYNGEE. This CDR3 has 20 amino acids. This chain's CDR3 is CASSARTSGGAGLGTDTQYF. The CDR3 DNA follows: TGTGCCAGCAGCGCACGGACTAGCGGGGGGGCAGGGTTAGGCACAGATACGCAGTATTTT.

This clone is a singleton in its sample. The rearrangement uses TRBV29-1 and TRBJ1-3; TRBD1 agrees at 10 bases. The CDR3 consists of 14 residues. The V gene end was trimmed by 4 bases and the J gene end by 0 bases; junction bases not matched to a gene: 0. From germline, CDR1 is SQVTM and CDR2 ANQGSEA. CDR3 sequence: CSVGTGGSGNTIYF. DNA for the CDR3: TGCAGCGTTGGGACAGGGGGCTCTGGAAACACCATATATTTT.

The chain has TRBV9 and TRBJ2-7, with TRBD2 matching over 10 bases. CDR3 length: 14 residues. V gave up 2 bases and J gave up 5 bases; unmatched junction bases: 4. In germline, CDR1 is SGDLS, CDR2 YYNGEE. CDR3 DNA sequence: TGTGCCAGCAGCGTGTGGACTAGCGGAGACGAGCAGTACTTC. Translation gives CASSVWTSGDEQYF.

In this sample, this clone turned up once. The chain recombines TRBV6-2 or TRBV6-3 with TRBJ1-5; the match to TRBD1 covers 9 bases. Germline V gene lookup returns CDR1 MNHEY and CDR2 SVGEGT. The CDR3 covers 18 residues. V was clipped by 2 bases and J by 0 bases; unmatched bases: 8. This CDR3 reads CASSYRDRELYSNQPQHF. As DNA, the CDR3 is TGTGCCAGCAGTTACCGGGACAGGGAATTATATAGCAATCAGCCCCAGCATTTT.

V is TRBV12-5 and J is TRBJ1-6; 7 bases agree with TRBD1. With V trimmed by 4 bases and J by 9 bases, 9 bases remained unmatched. Germline lookup yields CDR1 LGHNT and CDR2 FRNRAP. This CDR3 contains 15 residues. CDR3 nucleotides: TGTGCTAGTGGTTCCCGGGACAGTGGAAGTTCACCCCTCCACTTT. Amino acid sequence: CASGSRDSGSSPLHF.

This clone was seen once. The gene calls are TRBV4-2 and TRBJ1-4, with D possibly matching TRBD1 (6 bases). The CDR3 spans 16 residues. In germline, CDR1 is LGHNA, CDR2 YNFKEQ. The V gene lost 1 base and the J gene lost 4 bases, with 13 bases spanning the gap. The CDR3 coding sequence is TGTGCCAGCAGCCAAGTGGGGGGGCAGGGTAATGAAAAACTGTTTTTT. It is translated as CASSQVGGQGNEKLFF.

The chain combines TRBV5-4 with TRBJ2-3, with D possibly matching TRBD2 (6 bases). The germline V and J ends were trimmed by 4 bases and 4 bases, with 16 bases remaining between them. Germline V CDR1 and CDR2: SGHNT, YYREEE (reference sequence). The CDR3 length is 15 residues. CDR3 bases: TGTGCCAGCAGCCCGGACATCTGGGGGGCAGATACGCAGTATTTT. Translation gives CASSPDIWGADTQYF. The entire variable domain, with the rest obtained from reference TRBV5-4 and TRBJ2-3, is as follows: ETGVTQSPTHLIKTRGQQVTLRCSSQSGHNTVSWYQQALGQGPQFIFQYYREEENGRGNFPPRFSGLQFPNYSSELNVNALELDDSALYLCASSPDIWGADTQYFGPGTRLTVL.

The chain uses TRBV30 and TRBJ1-5; 9 nucleotides line up with TRBD1. Unmatched junction bases numbered 7, after V lost 3 bases and J lost 4 bases. CDR1 and CDR2 from the germline V gene are GTSNPN and SVGIG (reference sequence). This CDR3 comprises 15 residues. CDR3 region: CAWRKRGQGNQPQHF. CDR3 bases: TGTGCCTGGAGGAAGCGAGGACAGGGGAATCAGCCCCAGCATTTT.

The chain has TRBV6-5 and TRBJ1-1, with TRBD1 identical over 7 bases. Germline CDR1 and CDR2: MNHEY and SVGAGI. Trimming took 5 bases from V and 10 from J; bases not matched to a gene: 4. The CDR3 consists of 11 residues. CDR3 region: CASSSTGVAFF. The CDR3 DNA follows: TGTGCCAGCAGTAGCACAGGGGTAGCTTTCTTT.

J is TRBJ2-3 and V is TRBV11-2; 13 bases line up with TRBD2. The germline CDR1 and CDR2 sequences are SGHAT and FQNNGV. The CDR3 is made up of 17 amino acids. J lost 0 bases, V lost 5 bases, and 5 bases had no gene match. As DNA, the CDR3 is TGTGCCAGCAGCCCAGGACTAGCGGGGGCCAGCACAGATACGCAGTATTTT. Its protein product is CASSPGLAGASTDTQYF.

This clone was picked up a small number of times. V usage is TRBV18 and J usage is TRBJ2-7, with D tentatively TRBD1 (6 bases). V was shortened by 6 bases and J by 6 bases, with 12 bases between the two germline ends. CDR1 and CDR2 from the germline V gene are KGHSH and LQKENI. The CDR3 is made up of 12 amino acids. The CDR3 sequence: CASSLIGGEQYF. The CDR3 DNA reads TGTGCCAGCTCGCTAATAGGGGGCGAGCAGTACTTC.

The rearrangement links TRBV19 to TRBJ1-2; TRBD1 agrees at 8 bases. J was trimmed by 4 bases and V by 3 bases; bases with no gene match: 4. This CDR3 spans 14 amino acids. CDR1 is LNHDA and CDR2 is SQIVND in the germline V gene (reference sequence). CDR3 protein: CASSIDRGVYGYTF. The CDR3 DNA reads as TGTGCCAGTAGTATCGACAGGGGAGTCTATGGCTACACCTTC. Full variable domain (rest looked up from reference TRBV19 and TRBJ1-2): DGGITQSPKYLFRKEGQNVTLSCEQNLNHDAMYWYRQDPGQGLRLIYYSQIVNDFQKGDIAEGYSVSREKKESFPLTVTSAQKNPTAFYLCASSIDRGVYGYTFGSGTRLTVV.

A single count supports this clone. The CDR3 region has the DNA TGTGCCAGCAGCTCACCTAGCGGGGGTAACTACAATGAGCAGTTCTTC. Protein sequence: CASSSPSGGNYNEQFF. This chain joins TRBV7-2 and TRBJ2-1; 10 positions match TRBD2. CDR1 is SGHTA and CDR2 is FQGNSA in the germline V gene. J lost 3 bases, V lost 4 bases, and 6 bases had no gene match. The CDR3 has 16 residues.

The rearrangement joins TRBV5-6 to TRBJ2-3; D is unresolved. This CDR3 comprises 13 residues. Trimming took off 4 bases at V and 1 base at J, with 7 bases between the two ends. Germline CDR1 is SGHDT and CDR2 is YYEEEE. DNA of the CDR3: TGTGCCAGCAGCGCCCAGGGCACAGATACGCAGTATTTT. Its translation is CASSAQGTDTQYF.

This clone was picked up a small number of times. The V call is TRBV10-1, the J call TRBJ1-4; D is undetermined. This CDR3 is 15 amino acids long. Germline CDR1 reads WNHNN; CDR2 reads SYGVQD (reference sequence). Deletions cut 3 bases from V and 4 bases from J, with 12 bases between. For the CDR3, the DNA is TGCGCCAGCAGTGACCATCGAAAACTTAATGAAAAACTGTTTTTT. Amino acid sequence: CASSDHRKLNEKLFF.

This chain links TRBV2 with TRBJ1-1, with D maybe TRBD1 (6 bases). Germline assignment: CDR1 SNHLY and CDR2 FYNNEI. CDR3 length: 15 amino acids. The V gene lost 4 bases and the J gene lost 0 bases, with 12 bases spanning the gap. CDR3 in DNA: TGTGCCAGCAGTGGCTTGACAGGCGTGAACACTGAAGCTTTCTTT. Encoded protein: CASSGLTGVNTEAFF.

This clone was counted a single time. This chain links TRBV19 with TRBJ1-2; D unresolved. Germline CDR1 reads LNHDA; CDR2 reads SQIVND (reference sequence). Trimming removed 7 bases from V and 8 bases from J, with 14 bases in between. The CDR3 sequence is 12 residues long. CDR3 bases: TGTGCCAGTATAAACGACTATGGGGGCTACACCTTC. Its translation is CASINDYGGYTF.

The chain recombines TRBV5-6 with TRBJ1-2, with D unresolved. Per the germline V gene, CDR1 is SGHDT and CDR2 is YYEEEE. Trimming took off 3 bases at V and 2 bases at J, with 8 bases between the two ends. This CDR3 comprises 13 residues. CDR3 sequence: CASSSNLNYGYTF. The CDR3 DNA is TGTGCCAGCAGCTCTAACCTGAACTATGGCTACACCTTC.